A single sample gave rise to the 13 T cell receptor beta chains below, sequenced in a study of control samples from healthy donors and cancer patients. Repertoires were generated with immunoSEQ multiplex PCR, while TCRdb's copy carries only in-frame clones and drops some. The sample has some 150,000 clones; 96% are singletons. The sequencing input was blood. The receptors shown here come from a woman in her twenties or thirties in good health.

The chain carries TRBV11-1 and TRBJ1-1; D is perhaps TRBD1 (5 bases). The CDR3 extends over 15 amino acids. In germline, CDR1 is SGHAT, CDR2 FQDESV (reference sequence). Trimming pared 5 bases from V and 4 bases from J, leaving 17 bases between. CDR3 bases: TGTGCCAGCAGCGTGGAACAGGCCCCGGGCACTGAAGCTTTCTTT. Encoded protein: CASSVEQAPGTEAFF.

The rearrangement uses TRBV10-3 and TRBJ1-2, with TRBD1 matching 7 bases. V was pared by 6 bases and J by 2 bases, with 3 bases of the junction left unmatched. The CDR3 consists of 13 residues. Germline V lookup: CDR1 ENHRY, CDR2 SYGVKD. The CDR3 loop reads CAISGQANYGYTF. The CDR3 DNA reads TGTGCCATCAGCGGACAGGCCAACTATGGCTACACCTTC.

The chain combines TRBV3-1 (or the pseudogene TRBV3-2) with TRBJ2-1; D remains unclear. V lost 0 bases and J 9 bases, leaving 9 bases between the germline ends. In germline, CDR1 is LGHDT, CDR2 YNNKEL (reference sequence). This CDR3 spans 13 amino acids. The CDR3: CASSQDIVGEQFF. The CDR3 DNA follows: TGTGCCAGCAGCCAAGATATTGTGGGTGAGCAGTTCTTC.

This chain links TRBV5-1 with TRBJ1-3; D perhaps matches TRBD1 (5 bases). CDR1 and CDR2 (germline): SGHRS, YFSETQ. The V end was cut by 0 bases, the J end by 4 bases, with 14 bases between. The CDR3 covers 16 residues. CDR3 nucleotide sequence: TGCGCCAGCAGCTTGGCCGGGGGAGGTCACGGAAACACCATATATTTT. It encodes CASSLAGGGHGNTIYF. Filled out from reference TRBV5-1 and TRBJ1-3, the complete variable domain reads KAGVTQTPRYLIKTRGQQVTLSCSPISGHRSVSWYQQTPGQGLQFLFEYFSETQRNKGNFPGRFSGRQFSNSRSEMNVSTLELGDSALYLCASSLAGGGHGNTIYFGEGSWLTVV.

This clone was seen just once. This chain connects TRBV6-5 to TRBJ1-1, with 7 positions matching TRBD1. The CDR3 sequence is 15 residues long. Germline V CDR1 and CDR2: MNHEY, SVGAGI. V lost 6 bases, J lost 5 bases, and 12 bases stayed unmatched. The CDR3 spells CASRDNRGRGTEAFF. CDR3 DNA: TGTGCCAGCAGAGACAACAGGGGCCGAGGGACTGAAGCTTTCTTT.

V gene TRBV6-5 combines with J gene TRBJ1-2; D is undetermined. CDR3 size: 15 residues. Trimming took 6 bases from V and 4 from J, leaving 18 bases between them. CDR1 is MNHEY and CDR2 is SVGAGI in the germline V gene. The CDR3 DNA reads TGTGCCAGCAGCCGGGTTCCCAGTCGCGGCTATGGCTACACCTTC. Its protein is CASSRVPSRGYGYTF.

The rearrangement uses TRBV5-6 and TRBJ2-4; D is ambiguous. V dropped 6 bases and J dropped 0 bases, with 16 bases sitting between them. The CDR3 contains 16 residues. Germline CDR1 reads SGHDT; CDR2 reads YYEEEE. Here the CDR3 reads CASNLWQELAKNIQYF. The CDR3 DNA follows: TGTGCCAGCAACCTGTGGCAAGAACTAGCCAAAAACATTCAGTACTTC.

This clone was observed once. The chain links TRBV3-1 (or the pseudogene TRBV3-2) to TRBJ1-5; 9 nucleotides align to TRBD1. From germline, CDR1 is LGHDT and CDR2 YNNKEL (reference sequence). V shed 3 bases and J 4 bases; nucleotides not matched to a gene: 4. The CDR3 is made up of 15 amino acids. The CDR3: CASSQGQGGNQPQHF. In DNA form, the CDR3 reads TGTGCCAGCAGCCAGGGACAGGGTGGGAATCAGCCCCAGCATTTT.

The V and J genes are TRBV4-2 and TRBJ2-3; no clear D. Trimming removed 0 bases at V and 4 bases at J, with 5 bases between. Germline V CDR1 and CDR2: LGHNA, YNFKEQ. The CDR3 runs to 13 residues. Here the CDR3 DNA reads TGTGCCAGCAGCCAAGATCCCCCAGATACGCAGTATTTT. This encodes CASSQDPPDTQYF.

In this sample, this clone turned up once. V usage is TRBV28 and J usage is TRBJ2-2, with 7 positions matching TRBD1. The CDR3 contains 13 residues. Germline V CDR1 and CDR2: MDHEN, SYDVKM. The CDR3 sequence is CATGTVNTGELFF. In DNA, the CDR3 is TGTGCAACGGGGACAGTAAACACCGGGGAGCTGTTTTTT.

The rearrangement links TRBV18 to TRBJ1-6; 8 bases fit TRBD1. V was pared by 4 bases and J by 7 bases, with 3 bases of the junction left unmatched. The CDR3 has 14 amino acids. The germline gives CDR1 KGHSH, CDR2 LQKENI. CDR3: CASSQDRVNSPLHF. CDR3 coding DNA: TGTGCCAGCTCACAGGACAGGGTGAATTCACCCCTCCACTTT. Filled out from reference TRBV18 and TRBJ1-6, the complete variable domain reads NAGVMQNPRHLVRRRGQEARLRCSPMKGHSHVYWYRQLPEEGLKFMVYLQKENIIDESGMPKERFSAEFPKEGPSILRIQQVVRGDSAAYFCASSQDRVNSPLHFGNGTRLTVT.

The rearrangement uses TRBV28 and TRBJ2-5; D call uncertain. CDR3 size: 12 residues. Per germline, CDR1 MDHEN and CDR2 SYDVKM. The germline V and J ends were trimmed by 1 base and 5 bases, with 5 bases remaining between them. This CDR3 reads CASSLFPETQYF. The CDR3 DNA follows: TGTGCCAGCAGTTTATTCCCGGAGACCCAGTACTTC. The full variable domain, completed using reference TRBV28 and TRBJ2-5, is DVKVTQSSRYLVKRTGEKVFLECVQDMDHENMFWYRQDPGLGLRLIYFSYDVKMKEKGDIPEGYSVSREKKERFSLILESASTNQTSMYLCASSLFPETQYFGPGTRLLVL.

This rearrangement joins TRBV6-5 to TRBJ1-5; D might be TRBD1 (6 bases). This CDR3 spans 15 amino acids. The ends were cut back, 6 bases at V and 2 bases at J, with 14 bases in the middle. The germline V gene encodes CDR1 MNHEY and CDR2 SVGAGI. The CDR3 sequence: CASSRGGVGNQPQHF. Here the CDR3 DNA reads TGTGCCAGCAGCCGAGGGGGGGTGGGCAATCAGCCCCAGCATTTT.